The clone carrying this TCR beta chain was recorded once. The antigen is unknown. This CDR3 is 14 amino acids long. Trimming pared 2 bases from V and 2 bases from J, leaving 6 bases between. Germline CDR1 reads WNHNN; CDR2 reads SYGVQD (reference sequence). The validation cohort, a group of more than 100 subjects, included the donors and was separate from the roughly 700-subject first cohort. Sequencing used immunoSEQ multiplex PCR; TCRdb keeps in-frame clones, though not all of them. The sample has 100,000 to 120,000 clones; about 92% are singletons. These data originate in a study of cytomegalovirus exposure and HLA in healthy donors. At the level of the study: Later, an analysis reported that the 120 or so validation repertoires had used the same platform as the approximately 670 first-cohort repertoires. Whole-study results and caveats: Most TCR sequences were seen very rarely across donors, but some public TCRs occurred in many. The authors listed 150 to 200 TCR beta chains as cytomegalovirus-associated.

V and J are TRBV10-1 and TRBJ2-2; D not certain. The sequencing sample was made of PBMCs. The TCR comes from a woman under 30 in good health and CMV-seronegative. CDR3 residues: CASSEVLNTGELFF. The CDR3 DNA reads as TGCGCCAGCAGTGAGGTCCTCAACACCGGGGAGCTGTTTTTT.